This T cell receptor beta chain was identified during a study of T cell responses to AZD1222 COVID-19 vaccine. Across the whole study: Recipients boosted at about 4 weeks or about 12 weeks are pooled. Whole-study results and caveats: In all cases, repertoires were sampled only after the peak T cell response.

The method was immunoSEQ multiplex PCR; TCRdb's version includes in-frame clones alone and lacks a portion of them. The sample includes 130,000 to 150,000 clones, roughly nine tenths of them seen just once. A remark on this clone: Its antigen is not known.

V shed 0 bases and J shed 7 bases, with 12 bases lying between them. Per the germline V gene, CDR1 is SEHNR and CDR2 is FQNEAQ (reference sequence). The CDR3 length is 14 residues. Specimen: peripheral blood, collected on day 0 of AZD1222 vaccination. The rearrangement links TRBV7-9 to TRBJ1-2; D is possibly TRBD1 (6 bases). The sequence was obtained from an adult in good health. In nucleotides, the CDR3 is TGTGCCAGCAGCTTAGCTCCAGGGGTAGCTGGCTACACCTTC. Protein product: CASSLAPGVAGYTF.